This T cell receptor (beta chain) was sequenced in a study of OX40 agonist ivuxolimab in advanced cancers. In terms of the full investigation: Ivuxolimab, which targeted the costimulatory receptor OX40 (CD134), was an agonistic, fully human IgG2 monoclonal antibody. Of the approximately 50 patients in dose escalation, some 20 had hepatocellular carcinoma, roughly 15 had melanoma, 9 had renal cell carcinoma and 9 had head and neck cancer. Three dose-escalation patients achieved partial responses, one with hepatocellular carcinoma and two with cutaneous melanoma. In the dose-escalation cohort, about four fifths of patients were male, and the mean age was roughly 60 years with a range of roughly 20 to 80. The point of sequencing TCRbeta in the periphery was to test whether ivuxolimab changed TCR sequence diversity and drove clonal T-cell expansion. Intravenous ivuxolimab was administered to patients every 2 weeks at six dose levels: 0.01, 0.1, 0.3, 1.5, 3 and 10 mg/kg. The monotherapy dose-escalation portion (N ≈ 55 patients) of the phase I ivuxolimab trial is reported in the paper. Prior anti-PD-1, anti-PD-L1 or anti-CTLA-4 therapy was permitted, and approximately 40% of dose-escalation patients had received checkpoint inhibitors. Results the study describes overall, beyond this receptor: On average, CD8+ T cells showed more expanded clones than CD4+ T cells after ivuxolimab. At doses of 0.1 to 3.0 mg/kg, clonal expansion of both CD4+ and CD8+ T cells in blood was seen between baseline and week 6. Which antigens the clonally expanded peripheral T cells were specific for was not determined. Low levels of normalized T-cell clonal expansion were also shown by some nonresponding patients. In partial responders in the 0.1-3.0 mg/kg groups, normalized peripheral clonal expansion was found to be among the lowest, especially among CD8+ T cells.

In the germline V gene, CDR1 corresponds to MGHRA and CDR2 to YSYEKL. There are 14 amino acids in the CDR3, from cysteine to phenylalanine inclusive. Kept here is only the CDR3 DNA, which spans 42 bases and is read in frame from base 1. Trimming takes 2 bases from V and 3 bases from J, and the germline ends sit 9 bases apart. To sequence the TCRbeta CDR3 region, genomic DNA was isolated from the sorted cells. TCRbeta CDR3 regions were sequenced using the immunoSEQ Assay. The clones in this table, taken by TCRdb from immuneACCESS, are in-frame only. Not every clone is retained; where verified, under half of the shortfall comes from an unresolved V gene, and the cause of the rest is unknown. This sample is represented by 80,000 to 100,000 clones; around 90% of them were singletons. The top ten hold under 0.35% of the sample. This clone came up once. The antigen this receptor binds is unknown. The input lacks base qualities; no much larger clone sits a single base away.

The trial excluded patients who had a history of autoimmune disease or were on systemic immunosuppression. Peripheral blood for TCR sequencing was collected from all dose cohorts at baseline, on cycle 4 day 1, and on cycle 7 day 1. The samples were drawn from a first-in-human, open-label, multicenter phase I dose-escalation trial of ivuxolimab. Adults with locally advanced or metastatic head and neck squamous cell, hepatocellular, melanoma or renal cell carcinoma were enrolled in the trial. Before TCR sequencing, CD4+ T cells and CD8+ T cells from peripheral blood were sorted into separate populations.

The sequences come from CD4+ or CD8+ T cells sorted from blood, collected in a trial of the OX40 agonist ivuxolimab. This TCR was sampled from an adult with an advanced solid tumor such as melanoma, head and neck, liver or kidney cancer. The rearrangement combines TRBV4-1 with TRBJ2-3; the D gene remains uncertain. At the DNA level, the sequence is TGCGCCAGCAGCCAAATCCTGAGGACAGATACGCAGTATTTT. It encodes CASSQILRTDTQYF.